What follows is one T cell receptor (beta chain) and its context. Its antigen remains unidentified. What was amplified from RNA transcripts were TCR beta CDR3 regions. The study used the HTBI primer set for a first-round RT-PCR of the TCR CDR3. Via MiXCR, TCRdb re-called the multiplex PCR reads, giving one row per CDR3 protein. The sample consists of approximately 530,000 distinct CDR3 sequences, roughly 17% of them appearing once. The data belong to a study of T cells in Graves' hyperthyroidism and ophthalmopathy. V lost 3 bases and J 6 bases, leaving 9 bases between the germline ends. Germline V gene sequence: CDR1 SQVTM, CDR2 ANQGSEA. CDR3 length equals 12 residues. General study points: In the blood, most expanded thyroid clonotypes above 0.001 appeared as well.

Every diagnosis used clinical symptoms, serum thyroxine and TRAb, thyroid ultrasound and orbital computed tomography. Sequencing used blood. This rearrangement joins TRBV29-1 to TRBJ2-4; D remains ambiguous. The TCR sequence derives from a woman younger than 35 with Graves' hyperthyroidism. The CDR3: CSVENTGNIQYF. The CDR3 nucleotides are TGCAGCGTTGAGAATACGGGAAACATTCAGTACTTC.